This T cell receptor (beta chain) came from a study of T-cell reconstitution after alpha-beta-depleted transplantation in children. This clonotype showed up many times. The CDR3 consists of 13 residues. Trimming removed 7 bases from V and 6 bases from J; junction bases left unmatched: 5. Germline CDR1 SQVTM, CDR2 ANQGSEA. Preparation of the TCRbeta library involved a method that used unique molecular identifiers. TCRdb reprocessed the PCR reads with MiXCR, giving one entry per CDR3 protein. Of 250,000 or so distinct CDR3 sequences listed, approximately 24% are singletons. This specimen was PBMCs, mostly from graft donor cells, taken 360 days after TCRalphabeta/CD19-depleted stem cell transplant. The chain couples TRBV29-1 to TRBJ2-7, with 14 positions matching TRBD2. The clonotype originates from a female patient between 2 and 15 years old who had a stem cell transplant for congenital amegakaryocytic thrombocytopenia, so the T cells may come from the graft donor. The DNA of the CDR3 is TGCAGCGCCGGGACTAGCGGGAGAGGCGAGCAGTACTTC. This codes for CSAGTSGRGEQYF.